The clone carrying this TCR beta chain has just one count. The antigen is undetermined. The germline V gene encodes CDR1 MGHRA and CDR2 YSYEKL. This CDR3 spans 15 amino acids. V was pared by 0 bases and J by 0 bases, with 8 bases between. This sample is drawn from a study of CD8 T cells in Susac syndrome. In the study overall: The sequenced Susac syndrome patients included about six who had clinically active disease and under ten who were in remission. Study-wide findings and caveats: It was acknowledged by the study that relatively few individuals were included in its TCR sequencing and HLA analysis.

The study sequenced TCR beta in blood CD8+ and CD4+ T cells. Random-hexamer reverse transcription was applied to about 0.5 to 1 ug RNA. MiXCR was run by TCRdb on the immunoSEQ multiplex PCR reads, yielding one entry per CDR3 protein. The repertoire holds roughly 250,000 distinct CDR3 sequences, with roughly 95% as singletons. The sequencing sample was made of CD4+ T cells from PBMCs. The clonotype originates from a human donor with Susac syndrome. The genes are TRBV4-1 and TRBJ1-2, with D possibly being TRBD1 (5 bases). CDR3 amino acids: CASSQEGTANYGYTF. In DNA form, the CDR3 reads TGCGCCAGCAGCCAAGAAGGGACGGCTAACTATGGCTACACCTTC.